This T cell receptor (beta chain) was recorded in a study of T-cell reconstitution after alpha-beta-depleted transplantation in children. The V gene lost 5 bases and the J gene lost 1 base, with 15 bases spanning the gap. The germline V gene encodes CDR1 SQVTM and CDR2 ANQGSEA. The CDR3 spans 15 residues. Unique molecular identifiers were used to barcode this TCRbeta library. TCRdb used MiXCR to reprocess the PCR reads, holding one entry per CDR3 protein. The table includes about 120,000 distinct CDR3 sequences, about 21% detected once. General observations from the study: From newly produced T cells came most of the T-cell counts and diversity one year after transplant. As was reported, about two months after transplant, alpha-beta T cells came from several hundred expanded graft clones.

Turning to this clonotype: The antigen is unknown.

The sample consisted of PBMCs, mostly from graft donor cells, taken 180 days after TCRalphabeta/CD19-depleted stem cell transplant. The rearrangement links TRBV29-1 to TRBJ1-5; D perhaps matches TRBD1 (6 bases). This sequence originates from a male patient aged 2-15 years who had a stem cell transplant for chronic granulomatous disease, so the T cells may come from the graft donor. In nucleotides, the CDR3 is TGCAGCGTTAAGGAGGGGGGAGGGAGCAATCAGCCCCAGCATTTT. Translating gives CSVKEGGGSNQPQHF.